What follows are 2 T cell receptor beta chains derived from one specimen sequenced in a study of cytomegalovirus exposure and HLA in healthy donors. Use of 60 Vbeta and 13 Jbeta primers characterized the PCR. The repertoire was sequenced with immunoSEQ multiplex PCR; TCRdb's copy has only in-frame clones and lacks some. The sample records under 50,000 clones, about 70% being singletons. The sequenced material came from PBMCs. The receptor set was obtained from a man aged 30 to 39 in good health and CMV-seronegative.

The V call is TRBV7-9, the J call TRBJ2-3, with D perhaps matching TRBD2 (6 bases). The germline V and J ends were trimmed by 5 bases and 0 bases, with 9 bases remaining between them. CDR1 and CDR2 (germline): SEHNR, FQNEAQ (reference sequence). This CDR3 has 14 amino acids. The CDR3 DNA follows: TGTGCCAGCAGCAAAGGACTAAGCACAGATACGCAGTATTTT. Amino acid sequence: CASSKGLSTDTQYF.

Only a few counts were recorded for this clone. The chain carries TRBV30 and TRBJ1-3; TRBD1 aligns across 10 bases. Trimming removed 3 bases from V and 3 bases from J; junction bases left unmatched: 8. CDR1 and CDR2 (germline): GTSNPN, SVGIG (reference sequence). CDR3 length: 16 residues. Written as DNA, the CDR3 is TGTGCCTGGAGCCGACAGACAGGGGGCTTTGGAAACACCATATATTTT. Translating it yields CAWSRQTGGFGNTIYF.